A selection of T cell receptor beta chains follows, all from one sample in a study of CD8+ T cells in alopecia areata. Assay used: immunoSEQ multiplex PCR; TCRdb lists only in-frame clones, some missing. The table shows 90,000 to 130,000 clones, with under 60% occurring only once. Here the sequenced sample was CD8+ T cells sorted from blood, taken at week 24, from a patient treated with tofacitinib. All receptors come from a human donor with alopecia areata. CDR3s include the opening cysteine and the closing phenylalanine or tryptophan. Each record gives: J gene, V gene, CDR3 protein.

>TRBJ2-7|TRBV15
CATSRGTGNYEQYF
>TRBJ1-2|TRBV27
CASRDTSGTVNYGYTF
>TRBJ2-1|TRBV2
CASSDSGLGNYNEQFF
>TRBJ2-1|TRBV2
CASTSGDYNEQFF
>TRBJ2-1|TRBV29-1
CSVDGVGDEQFF
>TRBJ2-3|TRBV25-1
CASSEAGGADTQYF
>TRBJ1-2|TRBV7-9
CASSFGTDYGYTF
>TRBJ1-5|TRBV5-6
CASSPRPGGQPQHF
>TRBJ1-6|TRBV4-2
CASSQALGREGSPLHF
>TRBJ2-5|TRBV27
CASRKTGIGETQYF
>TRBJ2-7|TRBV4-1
CASSQGFSYEQYF
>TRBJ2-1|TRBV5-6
CASSPQGNEQFF
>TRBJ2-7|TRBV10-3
CAISEPPDGSYEQYF
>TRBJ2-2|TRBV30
CAWSVNPNTGELFF
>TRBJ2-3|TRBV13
CASSLELTQYF
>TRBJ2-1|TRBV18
CASSPNGDNEQFF
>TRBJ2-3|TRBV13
CASSSENNPDTQYF
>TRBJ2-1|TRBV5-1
CASSLFGIRSSYNEQFF
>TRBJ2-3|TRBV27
CASSLGTNTDTQYF
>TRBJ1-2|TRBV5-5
CASSLGLGGYTF
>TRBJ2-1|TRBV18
CASSPGTDNEQFF
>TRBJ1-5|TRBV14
CASSQQGYNQPQHF
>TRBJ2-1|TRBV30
CAWSHPWDRGNDEQFF
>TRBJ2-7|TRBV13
CASSLVGGTSSYEQYF
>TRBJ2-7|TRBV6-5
CASSYLDSSYEQYF
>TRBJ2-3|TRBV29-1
CSVEEGHLTDTQYF
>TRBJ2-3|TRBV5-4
CASSPLRGAKDTQYF
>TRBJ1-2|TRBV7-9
CASSLGTGSNYGYTF
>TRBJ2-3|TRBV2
CASSEALAGRTDTQYF
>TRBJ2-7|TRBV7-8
CASSPGPNYEQYF